The next 8 T cell receptor beta chains were all read from a single sample in a study of T cell responses to AZD1222 COVID-19 vaccine. Method: immunoSEQ multiplex PCR; TCRdb's copy keeps in-frame clones and lacks some. The table has approximately 140,000 clones, 70% to 90% seen once. The specimen was peripheral blood, collected on day 0 of AZD1222 vaccination. Receptor source: an adult in good health.

This clone was recorded a few times. The genes are TRBV28 and TRBJ1-1, with D unclear. Trimming took off 9 bases at V and 5 bases at J, with 13 bases between the two ends. Germline lookup yields CDR1 MDHEN and CDR2 SYDVKM. The CDR3 runs to 12 residues. This chain's CDR3 is CASLGFPTEAFF. The CDR3 nucleotides are TGTGCCAGTCTGGGGTTCCCGACTGAAGCTTTCTTT.

The chain employs TRBV15 and TRBJ1-3; weak D call: TRBD1 (6 bases). Germline CDR1 LNHNV, CDR2 YYDKDF (reference sequence). V was clipped by 5 bases and J by 5 bases, with 19 bases between them. CDR3 size: 16 residues. The CDR3 bases are TGTGCCACCAGCGCTAGAGGGGGGACCTTTAGAAACACCATATATTTT. Translation: CATSARGGTFRNTIYF.

This clone has just one count. V usage is TRBV4-3 and J usage is TRBJ2-1; TRBD2 agrees at 10 bases. The V segment lost 4 bases and the J segment 8 bases; nucleotides outside the gene matches: 5. The CDR3 covers 14 residues. CDR1 is LGHNA, CDR2 YSLEER, per germline. CDR3: CASSLLAGADEQFF. CDR3 nucleotides: TGCGCCAGCAGCCTTCTAGCGGGAGCGGATGAGCAGTTCTTC.

This chain uses TRBV28 with TRBJ1-5; no definite D call. Deletions cut 8 bases from V and 4 bases from J, with 9 bases between. This CDR3 spans 12 amino acids. The germline gives CDR1 MDHEN, CDR2 SYDVKM. CDR3 nucleotide sequence: TGTGCCAGCGGGGTCGGGAATCAGCCCCAGCATTTT. This codes for CASGVGNQPQHF.

This clone appeared a few times. The chain combines TRBV7-2 with TRBJ2-1, with D unclear. The germline gives CDR1 SGHTA, CDR2 FQGNSA. This CDR3 has 16 amino acids. V shed 1 base and J shed 9 bases, with 19 bases lying between them. The CDR3 DNA sequence: TGTGCCAGCAGCTTAGACTCGGGCAGCTTCTTAAGTGAGCAGTTCTTC. Its translation is CASSLDSGSFLSEQFF.

This clone was seen only once. V is TRBV14 and J is TRBJ2-7; tentatively, D is TRBD1 (6 bases). From germline, CDR1 is SGHDN and CDR2 FVKESK. The germline V and J ends were trimmed by 2 bases and 7 bases, with 15 bases remaining between them. The CDR3 runs 14 residues. CDR3 region: CASSQYMGAGEQYF. As DNA, the CDR3 is TGTGCCAGCAGCCAATATATGGGGGCAGGGGAGCAGTACTTC.

V usage is TRBV6-2 or TRBV6-3 and J usage is TRBJ1-2; D call uncertain. This CDR3 has 12 residues. Per the germline V gene, CDR1 is MNHEY and CDR2 is SVGEGT. V was pared by 3 bases and J by 6 bases, with 8 bases between. The CDR3 loop reads CASSYQGNGYTF. The CDR3 DNA follows: TGTGCCAGCAGTTATCAAGGGAATGGCTACACCTTC.

V gene TRBV27 combines with J gene TRBJ1-5; a possible D gene is TRBD1 (5 bases). In germline, CDR1 is MNHEY, CDR2 SMNVEV (reference sequence). Trimming took off 5 bases at V and 1 base at J, with 12 bases between the two ends. The CDR3 contains 15 residues. DNA of the CDR3: TGTGCCAGCAGTCCATTCTGGGGGAGCAATCAGCCCCAGCATTTT. Its translation is CASSPFWGSNQPQHF.